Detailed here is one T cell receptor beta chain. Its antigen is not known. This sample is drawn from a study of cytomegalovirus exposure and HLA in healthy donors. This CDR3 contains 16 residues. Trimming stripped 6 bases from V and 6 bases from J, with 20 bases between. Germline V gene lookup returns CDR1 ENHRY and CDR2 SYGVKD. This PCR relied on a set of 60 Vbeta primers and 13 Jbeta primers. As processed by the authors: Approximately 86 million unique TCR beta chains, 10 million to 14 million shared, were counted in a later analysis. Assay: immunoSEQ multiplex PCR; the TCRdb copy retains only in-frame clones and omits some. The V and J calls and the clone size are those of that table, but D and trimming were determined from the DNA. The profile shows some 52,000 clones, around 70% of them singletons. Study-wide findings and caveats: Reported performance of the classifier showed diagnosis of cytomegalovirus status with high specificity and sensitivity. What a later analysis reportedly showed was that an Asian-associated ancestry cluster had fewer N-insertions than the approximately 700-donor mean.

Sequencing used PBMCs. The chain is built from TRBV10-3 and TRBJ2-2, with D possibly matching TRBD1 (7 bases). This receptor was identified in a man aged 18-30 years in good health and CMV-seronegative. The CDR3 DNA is TGTGCCATCAGGCAGGGGGGCGTTAGTCGAGCCGGGGAGCTGTTTTTT. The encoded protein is CAIRQGGVSRAGELFF.